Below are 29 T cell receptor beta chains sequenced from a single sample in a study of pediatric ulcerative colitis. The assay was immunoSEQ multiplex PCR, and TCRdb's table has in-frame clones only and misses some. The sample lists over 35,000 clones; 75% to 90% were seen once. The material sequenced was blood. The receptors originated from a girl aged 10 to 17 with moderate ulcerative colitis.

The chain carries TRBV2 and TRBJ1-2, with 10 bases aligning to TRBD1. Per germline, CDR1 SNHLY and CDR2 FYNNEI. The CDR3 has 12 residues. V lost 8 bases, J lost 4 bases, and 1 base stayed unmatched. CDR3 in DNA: TGTGCCAGCGGGACAGGGGCCTATGGCTACACCTTC. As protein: CASGTGAYGYTF.

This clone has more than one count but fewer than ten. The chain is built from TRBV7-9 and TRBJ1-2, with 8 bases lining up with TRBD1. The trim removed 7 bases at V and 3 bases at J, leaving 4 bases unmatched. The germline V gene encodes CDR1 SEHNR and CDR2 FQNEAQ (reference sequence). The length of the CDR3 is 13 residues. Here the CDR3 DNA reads TGTGCCAGCACTACAGGGGGTGACTATGGCTACACCTTC. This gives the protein CASTTGGDYGYTF.

CDR3 nucleotides: TGCAGCGCTTATCCCGTTGAGGGCGGGGAGCTGTTTTTT. It yields the protein CSAYPVEGGELFF. This chain uses TRBV29-1 with TRBJ2-2, with D possibly TRBD2 on 5 matching bases. Germline loops: CDR1 SQVTM, CDR2 ANQGSEA. This CDR3 contains 13 residues. Trimming pared 7 bases from V and 7 bases from J, leaving 16 bases between.

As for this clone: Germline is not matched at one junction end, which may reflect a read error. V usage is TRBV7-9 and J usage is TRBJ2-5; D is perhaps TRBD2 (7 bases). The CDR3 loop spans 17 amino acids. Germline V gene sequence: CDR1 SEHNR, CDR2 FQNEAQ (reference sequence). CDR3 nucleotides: TGCGCCAGCAGCCAAGAAGCGGACGCGGGGGCGCGAGAGACCCAGTACTTC. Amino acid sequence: CASSQEADAGARETQYF.

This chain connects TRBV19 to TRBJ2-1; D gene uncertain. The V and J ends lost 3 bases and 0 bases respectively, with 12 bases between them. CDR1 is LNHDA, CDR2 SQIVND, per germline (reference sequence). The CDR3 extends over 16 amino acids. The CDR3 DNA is TGTGCCAGTAGTATGGGTAGAAGATCCTCCTACAATGAGCAGTTCTTC. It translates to CASSMGRRSSYNEQFF.

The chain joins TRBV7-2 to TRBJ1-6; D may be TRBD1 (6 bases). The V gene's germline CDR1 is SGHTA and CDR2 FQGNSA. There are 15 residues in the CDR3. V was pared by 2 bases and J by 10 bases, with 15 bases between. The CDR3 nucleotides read TGTGCCAGCAGCTTACGGACAGTGGGACAATCACCCCTCCACTTT. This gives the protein CASSLRTVGQSPLHF.

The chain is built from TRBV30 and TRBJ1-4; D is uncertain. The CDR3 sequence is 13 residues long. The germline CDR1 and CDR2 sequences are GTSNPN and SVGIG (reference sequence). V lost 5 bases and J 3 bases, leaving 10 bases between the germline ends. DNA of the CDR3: TGTGCCTGGGCAGGACGAGCTAATGAAAAACTGTTTTTT. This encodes CAWAGRANEKLFF.

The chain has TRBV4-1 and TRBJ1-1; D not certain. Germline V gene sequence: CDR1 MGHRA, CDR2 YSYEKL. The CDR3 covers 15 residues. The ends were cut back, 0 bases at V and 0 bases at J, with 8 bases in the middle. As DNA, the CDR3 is TGCGCCAGCAGCCAAGAGGCAGGAATGAACACTGAAGCTTTCTTT. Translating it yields CASSQEAGMNTEAFF.

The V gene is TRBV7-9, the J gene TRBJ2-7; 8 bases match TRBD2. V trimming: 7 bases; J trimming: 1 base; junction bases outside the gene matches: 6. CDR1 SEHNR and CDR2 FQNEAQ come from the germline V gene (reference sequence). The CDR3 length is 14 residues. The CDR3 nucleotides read TGTGCCAGCACTTCGGGAGGGGGGTCCTACGAGCAGTACTTC. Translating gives CASTSGGGSYEQYF.

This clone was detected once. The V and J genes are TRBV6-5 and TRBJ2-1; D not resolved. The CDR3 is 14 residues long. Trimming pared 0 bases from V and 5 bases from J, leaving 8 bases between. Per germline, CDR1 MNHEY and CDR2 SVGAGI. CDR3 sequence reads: CASSYSGRNNEQFF. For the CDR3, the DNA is TGTGCCAGCAGTTACTCCGGCAGAAACAATGAGCAGTTCTTC.

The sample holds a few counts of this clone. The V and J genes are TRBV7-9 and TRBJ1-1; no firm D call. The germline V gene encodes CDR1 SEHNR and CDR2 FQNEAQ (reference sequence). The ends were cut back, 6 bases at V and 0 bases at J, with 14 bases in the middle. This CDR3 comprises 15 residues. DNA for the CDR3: TGTGCCAGCAGATTGGGGTCAGGTTTGAACACTGAAGCTTTCTTT. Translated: CASRLGSGLNTEAFF. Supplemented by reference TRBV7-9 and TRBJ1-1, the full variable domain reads DTGVSQNPRHKITKRGQNVTFRCDPISEHNRLYWYRQTLGQGPEFLTYFQNEAQLEKSRLLSDRFSAERPKGSFSTLEIQRTEQGDSAMYLCASRLGSGLNTEAFFGQGTRLTVV.

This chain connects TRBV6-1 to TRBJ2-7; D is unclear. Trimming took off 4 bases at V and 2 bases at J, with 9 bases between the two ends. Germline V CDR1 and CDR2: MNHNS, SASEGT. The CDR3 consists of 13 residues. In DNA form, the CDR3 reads TGTGCCAGCAGTGCAAATATACCCTACGAGCAGTACTTC. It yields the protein CASSANIPYEQYF.

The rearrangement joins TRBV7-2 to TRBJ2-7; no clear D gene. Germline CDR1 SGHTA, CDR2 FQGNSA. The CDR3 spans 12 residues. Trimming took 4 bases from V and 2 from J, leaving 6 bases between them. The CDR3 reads CASSYSAYEQYF. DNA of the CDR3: TGTGCCAGCAGCTACTCGGCCTACGAGCAGTACTTC.

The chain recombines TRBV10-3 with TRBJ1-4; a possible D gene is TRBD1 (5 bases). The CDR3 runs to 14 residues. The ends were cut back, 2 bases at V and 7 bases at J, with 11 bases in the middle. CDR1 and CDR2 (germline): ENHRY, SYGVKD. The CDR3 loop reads CAISERQGPEKLFF. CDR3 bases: TGTGCCATCAGTGAGCGGCAGGGTCCTGAAAAACTGTTTTTT.

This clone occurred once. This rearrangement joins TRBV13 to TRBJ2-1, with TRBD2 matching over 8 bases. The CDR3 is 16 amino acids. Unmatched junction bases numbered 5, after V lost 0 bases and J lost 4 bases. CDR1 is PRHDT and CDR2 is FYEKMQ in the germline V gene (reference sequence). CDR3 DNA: TGTGCCAGCAGCTTAGGCACCGGGACTAGTTACAATGAGCAGTTCTTC. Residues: CASSLGTGTSYNEQFF.

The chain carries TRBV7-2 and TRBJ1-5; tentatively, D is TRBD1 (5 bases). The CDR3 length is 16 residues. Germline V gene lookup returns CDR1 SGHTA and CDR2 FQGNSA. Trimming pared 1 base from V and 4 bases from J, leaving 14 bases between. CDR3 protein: CASSLVSEQENQPQHF. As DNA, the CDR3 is TGTGCCAGCAGCTTAGTGTCGGAACAGGAGAATCAGCCCCAGCATTTT.

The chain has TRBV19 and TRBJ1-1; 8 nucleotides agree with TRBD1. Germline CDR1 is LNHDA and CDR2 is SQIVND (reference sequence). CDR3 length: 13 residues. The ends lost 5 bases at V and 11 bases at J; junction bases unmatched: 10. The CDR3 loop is CASSPRDRLSAFF. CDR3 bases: TGTGCCAGTAGTCCCCGGGACAGGCTCTCGGCTTTCTTT.

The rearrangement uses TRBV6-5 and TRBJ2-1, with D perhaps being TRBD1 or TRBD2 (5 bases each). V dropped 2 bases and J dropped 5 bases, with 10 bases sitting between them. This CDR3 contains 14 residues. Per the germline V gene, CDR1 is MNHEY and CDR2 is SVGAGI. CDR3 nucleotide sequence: TGTGCCAGCAGTTACCGGGACCAAAACAATGAGCAGTTCTTC. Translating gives CASSYRDQNNEQFF.

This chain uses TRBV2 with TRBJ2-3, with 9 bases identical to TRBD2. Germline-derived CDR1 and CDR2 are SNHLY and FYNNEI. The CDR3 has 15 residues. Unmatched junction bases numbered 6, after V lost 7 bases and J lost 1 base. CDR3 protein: CASTMRGGRTDTQYF. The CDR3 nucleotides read TGTGCCAGCACAATGCGGGGGGGCCGCACAGATACGCAGTATTTT.

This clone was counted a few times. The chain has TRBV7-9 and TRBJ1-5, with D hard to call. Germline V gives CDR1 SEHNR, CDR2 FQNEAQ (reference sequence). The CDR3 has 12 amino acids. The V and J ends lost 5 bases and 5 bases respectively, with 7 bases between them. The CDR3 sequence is CASSGGDQPQHF. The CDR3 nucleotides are TGTGCCAGCAGCGGCGGGGATCAGCCCCAGCATTTT.

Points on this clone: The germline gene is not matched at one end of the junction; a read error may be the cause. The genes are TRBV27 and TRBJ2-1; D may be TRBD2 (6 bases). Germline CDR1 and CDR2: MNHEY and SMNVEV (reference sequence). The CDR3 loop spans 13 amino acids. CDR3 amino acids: CASDGTPDNQQFF. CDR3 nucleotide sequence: TGTGCCAGCGATGGGACTCCCGACAATCAGCAGTTCTTC.

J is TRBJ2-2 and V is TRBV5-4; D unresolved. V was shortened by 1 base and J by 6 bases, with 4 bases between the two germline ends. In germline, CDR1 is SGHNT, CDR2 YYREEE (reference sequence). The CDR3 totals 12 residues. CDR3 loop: CASSLSAGELFF. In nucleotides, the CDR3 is TGTGCCAGCAGCTTGTCTGCCGGGGAGCTGTTTTTT.

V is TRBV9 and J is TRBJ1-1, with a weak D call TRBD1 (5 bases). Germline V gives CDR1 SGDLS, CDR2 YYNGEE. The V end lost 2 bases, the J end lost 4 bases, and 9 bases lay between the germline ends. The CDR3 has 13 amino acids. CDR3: CASSVSGTTEAFF. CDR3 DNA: TGTGCCAGCAGCGTCTCAGGGACCACTGAAGCTTTCTTT.

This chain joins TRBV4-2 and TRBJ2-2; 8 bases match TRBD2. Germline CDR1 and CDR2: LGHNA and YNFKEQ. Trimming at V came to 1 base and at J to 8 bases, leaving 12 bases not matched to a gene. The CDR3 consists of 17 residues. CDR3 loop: CASSQVDSGMYPGELFF. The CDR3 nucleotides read TGTGCCAGCAGCCAAGTTGATAGCGGGATGTACCCTGGGGAGCTGTTTTTT.

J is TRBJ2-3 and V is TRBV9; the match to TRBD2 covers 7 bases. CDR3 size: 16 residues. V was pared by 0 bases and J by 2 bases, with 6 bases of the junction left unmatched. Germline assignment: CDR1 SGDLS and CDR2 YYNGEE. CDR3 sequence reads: CASSVVGGGDTDTQYF. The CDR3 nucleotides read TGTGCCAGCAGCGTAGTTGGGGGAGGGGACACAGATACGCAGTATTTT. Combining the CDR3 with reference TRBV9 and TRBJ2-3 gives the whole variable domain DSGVTQTPKHLITATGQRVTLRCSPRSGDLSVYWYQQSLDQGLQFLIQYYNGEERAKGNILERFSAQQFPDLHSELNLSSLELGDSALYFCASSVVGGGDTDTQYFGPGTRLTVL.

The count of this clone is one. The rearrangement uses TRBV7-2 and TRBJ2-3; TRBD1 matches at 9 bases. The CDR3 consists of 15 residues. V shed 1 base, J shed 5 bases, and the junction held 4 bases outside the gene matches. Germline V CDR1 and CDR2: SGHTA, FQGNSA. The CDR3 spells CASSLGDRVGDTQYF. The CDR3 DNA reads TGTGCCAGCAGCTTAGGGGACAGGGTGGGAGATACGCAGTATTTT.

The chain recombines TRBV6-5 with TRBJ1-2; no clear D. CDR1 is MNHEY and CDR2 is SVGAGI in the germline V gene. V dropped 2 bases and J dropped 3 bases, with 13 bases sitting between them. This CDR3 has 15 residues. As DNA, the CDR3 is TGTGCCAGCAGTTACAATGGCGAGTCCTACTATGGCTACACCTTC. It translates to CASSYNGESYYGYTF.

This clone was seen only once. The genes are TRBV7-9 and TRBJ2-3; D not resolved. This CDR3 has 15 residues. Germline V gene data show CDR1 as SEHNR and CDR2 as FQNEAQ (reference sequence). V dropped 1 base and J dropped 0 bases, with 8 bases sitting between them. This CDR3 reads CASSLDTPSTDTQYF. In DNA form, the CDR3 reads TGTGCCAGCAGCTTAGATACACCAAGCACAGATACGCAGTATTTT. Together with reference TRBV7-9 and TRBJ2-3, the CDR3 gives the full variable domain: DTGVSQNPRHKITKRGQNVTFRCDPISEHNRLYWYRQTLGQGPEFLTYFQNEAQLEKSRLLSDRFSAERPKGSFSTLEIQRTEQGDSAMYLCASSLDTPSTDTQYFGPGTRLTVL.

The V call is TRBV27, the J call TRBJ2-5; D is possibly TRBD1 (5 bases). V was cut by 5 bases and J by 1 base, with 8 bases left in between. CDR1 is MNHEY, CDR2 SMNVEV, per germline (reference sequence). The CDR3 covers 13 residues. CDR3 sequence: CASSGAVQETQYF. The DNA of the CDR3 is TGTGCCAGCAGTGGGGCTGTCCAAGAGACCCAGTACTTC.